This note documents a single T cell receptor (beta chain) sequence. Antigen: not known. Some clones are missing from TCRdb's copy, which holds only in-frame ones; the method was immunoSEQ multiplex PCR. The repertoire holds over 150,000 clones, with around 93% as singletons. The sample originates from a study of T cell responses to AZD1222 COVID-19 vaccine. Study-level results: White British people made up most donors, females outnumbered males, and clonal diversity was possibly underestimated. Regions 160-218 and 743-854 dominated among vaccine-associated CD4 TCRs spanning spike.

Trimming shortened V by 6 bases and J by 4 bases, and 9 bases separated the two germline ends. The CDR3 is 12 amino acids. Germline CDR1 KGHSH, CDR2 LQKENI. This TCR came from an adult who received the MenACWY meningococcal vaccine as a control. Sequencing was performed on peripheral blood, taken 28 days after the second dose of the MenACWY control vaccine. This chain joins TRBV18 and TRBJ2-5; maybe TRBD2 (6 bases). The DNA for the CDR3 is TGTGCCAGCTCGGGGGGATCAGAGACCCAGTACTTC. Encoded protein: CASSGGSETQYF.